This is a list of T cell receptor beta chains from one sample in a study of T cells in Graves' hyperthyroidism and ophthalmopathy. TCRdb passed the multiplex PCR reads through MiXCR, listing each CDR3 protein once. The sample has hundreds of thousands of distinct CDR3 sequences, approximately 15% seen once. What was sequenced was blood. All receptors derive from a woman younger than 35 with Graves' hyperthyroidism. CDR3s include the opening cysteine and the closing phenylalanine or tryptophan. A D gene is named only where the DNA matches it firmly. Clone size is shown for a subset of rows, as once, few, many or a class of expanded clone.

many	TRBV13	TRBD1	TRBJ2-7	TGTGCCAGCAGCCCGACAGGGGGCTACGAGCAGTACTTC	CASSPTGGYEQYF
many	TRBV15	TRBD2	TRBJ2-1	TGTGCCACCAGCCGGGGGGATAGGACCTACAATGAGCAGTTCTTC	CATSRGDRTYNEQFF
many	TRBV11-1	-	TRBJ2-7	TGTGCCAGCAGCCTTAGCGGAGACTACTACGAGCAGTACTTC	CASSLSGDYYEQYF
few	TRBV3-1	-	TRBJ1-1	TGTGCCAGCAGCCGCCGGACCTTTATGAACACTGAAGCTTTCTTT	CASSRRTFMNTEAFF
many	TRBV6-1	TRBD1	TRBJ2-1	TGTGCCAGCAGCACTTTACCGGGACAGGGGGACAATGAGCAGTTCTTC	CASSTLPGQGDNEQFF
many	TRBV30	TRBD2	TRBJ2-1	TGTGCCTGGAGGGCTAGCGGGGGCAATGAGCAGTTCTTC	CAWRASGGNEQFF
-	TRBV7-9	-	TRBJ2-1	TGTGCCAGCAGGTCGCGACAACTAGCCAGCCATTACAATGAGCAGTTCTTC	CASRSRQLASHYNEQFF
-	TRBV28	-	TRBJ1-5	TGTGCCAGCAGTCTTATGGCACAGAATCAGCCCCAGCATTTT	CASSLMAQNQPQHF
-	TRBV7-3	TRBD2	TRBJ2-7	TGTGCCAGCAGCTTGTTGGGAGGGAGCGATGAGCAGTACTTC	CASSLLGGSDEQYF
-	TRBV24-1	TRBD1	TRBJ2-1	TGTGCCACCAGTGACTTAGACAGGGGAGCCTACAATGAGCAGTTCTTC	CATSDLDRGAYNEQFF
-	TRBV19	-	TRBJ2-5	TGTGCCACTTCTTGGACCAGCCAAGAGACCCAGTACTTC	CATSWTSQETQYF
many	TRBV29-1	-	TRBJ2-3	TGCAGCGTTGACGTAGTCGGCGGAGATACGCAGTATTTT	CSVDVVGGDTQYF
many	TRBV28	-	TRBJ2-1	TGTGCCAGCACCGAGTTGTACAATGAGCAGTTCTTC	CASTELYNEQFF
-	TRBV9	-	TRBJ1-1	TGTGCCAGCAGCGTAGAGGCAGGGCTCGGGTTGTTCTTT	CASSVEAGLGLFF
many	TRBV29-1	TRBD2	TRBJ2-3	TGCAGCGTTGAATCTAGCGGGAGATCGACAGATACGCAGTATTTT	CSVESSGRSTDTQYF
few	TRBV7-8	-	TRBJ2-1	TGTGCCAGCAGCTCCGGTAGCGGTTCCTCCTACAATGAGCAGTTCTTC	CASSSGSGSSYNEQFF
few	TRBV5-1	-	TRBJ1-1	TGCGCCAGCAGCCAAGTCGACAGGAGGTCGGAAGCTTTCTTT	CASSQVDRRSEAFF
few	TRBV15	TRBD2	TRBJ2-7	TGTGCCACCAGCAAAGCCGGGACTAGCGGGACCTACGAGCAGTACTTC	CATSKAGTSGTYEQYF
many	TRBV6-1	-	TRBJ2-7	TGTGCCAGCAGCCCACGCCCGACAGGTTGGACTCCCTACGAGCAGTACTTC	CASSPRPTGWTPYEQYF
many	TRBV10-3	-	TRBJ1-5	TGTGCCATCAGTACAGACTATAGCAATCAGCCCCAGCATTTT	CAISTDYSNQPQHF
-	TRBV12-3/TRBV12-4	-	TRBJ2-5	TGTGCCAGCAGTTTGGCCGGGGAGAAGACCCAGTACTTC	CASSLAGEKTQYF
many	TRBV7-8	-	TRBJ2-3	TGTGCCAGCAGCCATGGGACATTCCCAGATACGCAGTATTTT	CASSHGTFPDTQYF
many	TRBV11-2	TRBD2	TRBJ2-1	TGTGCCAGCAGCTTAGGACTAGCGGGAGGTATTGAGCAGTTCTTC	CASSLGLAGGIEQFF
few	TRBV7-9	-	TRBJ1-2	TGTGCCAGCAGCTTAGCCTCAGGTGGGGCCGGCTATGGCTACACCTTC	CASSLASGGAGYGYTF
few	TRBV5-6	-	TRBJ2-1	TGTGCCAGCAGCGACGGACTGGATAGCAATGAGCAGTTCTTC	CASSDGLDSNEQFF
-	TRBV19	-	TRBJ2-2	TGTGCCAGTAGTGAGGGGACCTACACCGGGGAGCTGTTTTTT	CASSEGTYTGELFF
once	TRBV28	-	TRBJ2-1	TGTGCCAGCAGTTTCCCACTGGAGAACAATGAGCAGTTCTTC	CASSFPLENNEQFF
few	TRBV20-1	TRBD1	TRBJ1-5	TGCAGTGCTAGGCAGGGCAGGGGGAAAGGTCAGCCCCAGCATTTT	CSARQGRGKGQPQHF
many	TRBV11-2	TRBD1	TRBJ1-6	TGTGCCAGCAGCTTAGGACAGGGGAGAAGGAGTTCACCCCTCCACTTT	CASSLGQGRRSSPLHF
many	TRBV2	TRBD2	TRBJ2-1	TGTGCCAGCAAGAGGACTAGCGGAGCAAATGAGCAGTTCTTC	CASKRTSGANEQFF
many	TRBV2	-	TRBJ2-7	TGTGCCAGCAGTGGTGGGAACCCCTACGAGCAGTACTTC	CASSGGNPYEQYF